This T cell receptor beta chain was identified during a study of blood T cell repertoires in COVID-19. Sequencing was performed with immunoSEQ multiplex PCR; in TCRdb, only in-frame clones are kept and a portion is missing. The repertoire includes more than 85,000 clones, about 88% of them detected once, and 3% sits in the top ten. J lost 7 bases, V lost 0 bases, and 1 base had no gene match. Per germline, CDR1 SGHRS and CDR2 YFSETQ. This CDR3 spans 14 amino acids. This sequence originates from a man between 50 and 59 years old with active or convalescent COVID-19. The sample taken for sequencing was peripheral blood. The chain couples TRBV5-1 to TRBJ2-1; the match to TRBD1 covers 10 bases. The CDR3 is CASSLGTGGNEQFF. For the CDR3, the DNA is TGCGCCAGCAGCTTGGGGACAGGGGGGAATGAGCAGTTCTTC.